The text below deals with one T cell receptor (beta chain). Antigen: not known. This entry comes from a study of T cells expressing NK-cell markers. Study details: Of eight sequenced donors, seven were HCMV-seropositive and one HCMV-seronegative. General study points: Top CD8+ clonotypes included the dominant CD3+CD56+NKG2C+ clonotypes in 6 or 7 donors.

The V gene's germline CDR1 is LNHDA and CDR2 SQIVND (reference sequence). The CDR3 has 14 amino acids. TCRdb reprocessed the 5' RACE reads and reports one entry per CDR3 protein, with no DNA. Recorded for this sample: around 260,000 distinct CDR3 sequences. V and J are TRBV19 and TRBJ2-1; the TCRdb D gene call, TRBD1, has no DNA to confirm it. The sequence was obtained from a woman between 18 and 75 years old in good health. Sequenced input: blood T cells: a sorted CD56 or NKG2C T cell subset, CD4+ or CD8+ T cells, or bulk PBMC T cells (not recorded which). CDR3 loop: CASSILGASGEQFF.